Following are 31 T cell receptor beta chains from one sample sequenced in a study of T-cell memory formation after mild COVID-19. TCRdb analysed the 5' RACE reads with MiXCR anew, one entry per CDR3 protein. This table has about 57,000 distinct CDR3 sequences, less than 15% appearing once. Sequenced material: PBMCs or a T cell subset sorted from them (not recorded which). These receptors all come from a young man who had mild COVID-19 (a few samples of this study predate the infection). Cell type and time point are not known.

The rearrangement uses TRBV28 and TRBJ2-7, with TRBD1 identical over 7 bases. V lost 4 bases, J lost 4 bases, and 4 bases stayed unmatched. Germline lookup yields CDR1 MDHEN and CDR2 SYDVKM. The CDR3 is 13 residues long. This CDR3 is CASSSGQEYEQYV. The DNA of the CDR3 is TGTGCCAGCAGTTCCGGACAGGAGTACGAGCAGTACGTC.

V is TRBV7-9 and J is TRBJ2-3, with D tentatively TRBD2 (7 bases). The V and J ends lost 4 bases and 0 bases respectively, with 11 bases between them. CDR1 and CDR2 from the germline V gene are SEHNR and FQNEAQ (reference sequence). The CDR3 length is 15 residues. This chain's CDR3 is CASSSRGGSTDTQYF. DNA for the CDR3: TGTGCCAGCAGCTCGAGGGGGGGTAGCACAGATACGCAGTATTTT. Filled out from reference TRBV7-9 and TRBJ2-3, the complete variable domain reads DTGVSQNPRHKITKRGQNVTFRCDPISEHNRLYWYRQTLGQGPEFLTYFQNEAQLEKSRLLSDRFSAERPKGSFSTLEIQRTEQGDSAMYLCASSSRGGSTDTQYFGPGTRLTVL.

The V and J genes are TRBV4-1 and TRBJ1-2; no clear D. CDR1 MGHRA and CDR2 YSYEKL come from the germline V gene. The CDR3 is made up of 17 amino acids. The ends were cut back, 4 bases at V and 0 bases at J, with 18 bases in the middle. CDR3 region: CASSPPGRARANYGYTF. The CDR3 DNA reads TGCGCCAGCAGCCCCCCAGGAAGGGCGAGAGCTAACTATGGCTACACCTTC.

Many counts were recorded for this clonotype. The V and J genes are TRBV6-5 and TRBJ2-2, with D unclear. The CDR3 consists of 15 residues. The germline gives CDR1 MNHEY, CDR2 SVGAGI. V was pared by 7 bases and J by 0 bases, with 12 bases between. The CDR3 region is CASNLGSANTGELFF. The CDR3, as DNA: TGTGCCAGCAACCTGGGCAGCGCGAACACCGGGGAGCTGTTTTTT.

In its sample, this clonotype was seen many times. The chain joins TRBV29-1 to TRBJ2-2; D is possibly TRBD2 (5 bases). The CDR3 has 15 amino acids. Germline loops: CDR1 SQVTM, CDR2 ANQGSEA. Trimming took 4 bases from V and 7 from J, leaving 19 bases between them. The CDR3 loop reads CSVGGFEGWSGELFF. CDR3 in DNA: TGCAGCGTTGGAGGGTTTGAAGGGTGGAGCGGGGAGCTGTTTTTT.

The rearrangement links TRBV6-8 to TRBJ2-3; D is ambiguous. Trimming removed 4 bases from V and 2 bases from J, with 1 base in between. This CDR3 is built from 11 residues. Germline V CDR1 and CDR2: MNHGY, SAAAGT. CDR3 protein: CASSSTDTQYF. The CDR3 bases are TGTGCCAGCAGTTCCACAGATACGCAGTATTTT.

This clonotype has a handful of counts. The gene calls are TRBV30 and TRBJ1-4; weak D call: TRBD1 (5 bases). Trimming took off 3 bases at V and 8 bases at J, with 19 bases between the two ends. This CDR3 is built from 15 residues. Germline CDR1 is GTSNPN and CDR2 is SVGIG (reference sequence). CDR3 DNA sequence: TGTGCCTGGAGCGAAGGGACGGGGATTTTGGAAAAACTGTTTTTT. Amino acids: CAWSEGTGILEKLFF.

The CDR3 protein is CASSPLSADSYGYTF. For the CDR3, the DNA is TGTGCCAGCAGTCCGCTTTCGGCGGACAGCTATGGCTACACCTTC. The V gene is TRBV9, the J gene TRBJ1-2, with D possibly being TRBD1 (6 bases). Trimming stripped 5 bases from V and 4 bases from J, with 18 bases between. There are 15 residues in the CDR3. The germline V gene encodes CDR1 SGDLS and CDR2 YYNGEE.

There are many counts of this clonotype. The chain combines TRBV15 with TRBJ2-1, with 9 bases aligning to TRBD2. Trimming took 5 bases from V and 4 from J; bases not matched to a gene: 6. Germline V gene lookup returns CDR1 LNHNV and CDR2 YYDKDF (reference sequence). CDR3 size: 15 residues. In DNA form, the CDR3 reads TGTGCCACCAGCCTGGGACTAGCAGATTACAATGAGCAGTTCTTC. Protein: CATSLGLADYNEQFF.

This clonotype was counted only a few times. The chain employs TRBV5-1 and TRBJ1-4, with D unclear. This CDR3 region has 14 residues. Trimming left V 6 bases short and J 0 bases short, with 9 bases between. Germline CDR1 SGHRS, CDR2 YFSETQ. The CDR3 DNA reads as TGCGCCAGCAAACCGGACCCAACTAATGAAAAACTGTTTTTT. Translation: CASKPDPTNEKLFF. Drawing the rest from reference TRBV5-1 and TRBJ1-4, the complete variable domain is KAGVTQTPRYLIKTRGQQVTLSCSPISGHRSVSWYQQTPGQGLQFLFEYFSETQRNKGNFPGRFSGRQFSNSRSEMNVSTLELGDSALYLCASKPDPTNEKLFFGSGTQLSVL.

This clonotype was observed at least ten times. The rearrangement joins TRBV6-2 or TRBV6-3 to TRBJ2-7; TRBD1 aligns across 9 bases. The V segment lost 6 bases and the J segment 2 bases; nucleotides outside the gene matches: 8. Germline CDR1 and CDR2: MNHEY and SVGEGT. This CDR3 spans 15 amino acids. The CDR3: CASSLGQGPTYEQYV. The DNA of the CDR3 is TGTGCCAGCAGCCTCGGACAGGGGCCAACCTACGAGCAGTACGTC.

The table lists this clonotype with a few counts. The chain has TRBV4-3 and TRBJ1-2, with 8 bases aligning to TRBD1. The CDR3 is 14 residues long. Germline CDR1 is LGHNA and CDR2 is YSLEER. With 2 bases clipped from V and 5 bases from J, the junction kept 4 bases outside the gene matches. In DNA, the CDR3 is TGCGCCAGCAGCCAAACCACAGGGGGGTATGGCTACACCTTC. This translates into CASSQTTGGYGYTF.

The gene calls are TRBV5-1 and TRBJ1-6, with TRBD1 as a possible D gene (6 bases). This CDR3 region has 14 residues. Germline V gene data show CDR1 as SGHRS and CDR2 as YFSETQ. Trimming took off 0 bases at V and 7 bases at J, with 8 bases between the two ends. In DNA, the CDR3 is TGCGCCAGCAGCTTGGGGCAGGGGAATTCACCCCTCCACTTT. This encodes CASSLGQGNSPLHF.

This clonotype was observed at least ten times. The V call is TRBV6-5, the J call TRBJ2-7; TRBD2 matches at 7 bases. The CDR3 spans 15 residues. Germline CDR1 is MNHEY and CDR2 is SVGAGI. V shed 0 bases, J shed 0 bases, and the junction held 2 bases outside the gene matches. CDR3 protein: CASSYSPSGSYEQYF. CDR3 nucleotide sequence: TGTGCCAGCAGTTACTCGCCTAGCGGCTCCTACGAGCAGTACTTC.

The chain uses TRBV7-2 and TRBJ2-3; the match to TRBD2 covers 13 bases. Per germline, CDR1 SGHTA and CDR2 FQGNSA. Germline trimming cut 4 bases from V and 7 bases from J; bases unmatched to any gene: 5. This CDR3 comprises 15 residues. This CDR3 is CASSWTSGGTYTQYF. The CDR3 coding sequence is TGTGCCAGCAGCTGGACTAGCGGGGGTACATATACGCAGTATTTT.

In this sample, this clonotype turned up many times. The rearrangement joins TRBV27 to TRBJ2-3, with a possible D match to TRBD2 (5 bases). Germline V gene lookup returns CDR1 MNHEY and CDR2 SMNVEV (reference sequence). The V gene lost 6 bases and the J gene lost 1 base, with 11 bases spanning the gap. The CDR3 is 14 amino acids. Here the CDR3 reads CASRLRERTDTQYF. In DNA, the CDR3 is TGTGCCAGCAGGTTAAGGGAGCGCACAGATACGCAGTATTTT.

This clonotype was seen many times. V and J are TRBV29-1 and TRBJ2-3, with D unresolved. CDR3 length equals 11 residues. Germline V CDR1 and CDR2: SQVTM, ANQGSEA. Trimming removed 7 bases from V and 2 bases from J, with 7 bases in between. In DNA, the CDR3 is TGCAGCGCCTCGGACACAGATACGCAGTATTTT. Its protein product is CSASDTDTQYF.

This clonotype was observed at least ten times. V gene TRBV5-4 combines with J gene TRBJ2-7; D is ambiguous. V lost 1 base, J lost 7 bases, and 6 bases lay in between. Germline values: CDR1 SGHNT, CDR2 YYREEE (reference sequence). This CDR3 region has 11 residues. CDR3 DNA: TGTGCCAGCAGCTTGCGAGGAGAGCAGTACTTC. Protein: CASSLRGEQYF. Combining the CDR3 with reference TRBV5-4 and TRBJ2-7 gives the whole variable domain ETGVTQSPTHLIKTRGQQVTLRCSSQSGHNTVSWYQQALGQGPQFIFQYYREEENGRGNFPPRFSGLQFPNYSSELNVNALELDDSALYLCASSLRGEQYFGPGTRLTVT.

This clonotype has only a few counts. This chain links TRBV18 with TRBJ1-2; TRBD1 agrees at 8 bases. V was pared by 5 bases and J by 4 bases, with 6 bases of the junction left unmatched. The CDR3 has 14 amino acids. Per germline, CDR1 KGHSH and CDR2 LQKENI. The CDR3, as DNA: TGTGCCAGCTCAGGACAGGGTTTATCCTATGGCTACACCTTC. Translation: CASSGQGLSYGYTF.

This clonotype was recorded many times. The chain links TRBV5-1 to TRBJ2-1, with D possibly being TRBD2 (5 bases). Trimming shortened V by 1 base and J by 7 bases, and 6 bases separated the two germline ends. In germline, CDR1 is SGHRS, CDR2 YFSETQ. The CDR3 contains 12 residues. The chain's CDR3 is CASSLTRNEQFF. The CDR3 DNA sequence: TGCGCCAGCAGCTTGACTAGGAATGAGCAGTTCTTC.

This clonotype is categorized as medium-sized. The chain uses TRBV7-2 and TRBJ2-3; 8 bases fit TRBD2. The ends lost 3 bases at V and 3 bases at J; junction bases unmatched: 2. CDR1 and CDR2 from the germline V gene are SGHTA and FQGNSA. The CDR3 runs 14 residues. CDR3 sequence (DNA): TGTGCCAGCAGCTTCGTAGCGGGGACAGATACGCAGTATTTT. Amino acid sequence: CASSFVAGTDTQYF.

In its sample, this clonotype was seen a few times. The rearrangement uses TRBV15 and TRBJ1-5, with TRBD1 matching 8 bases. Per the germline V gene, CDR1 is LNHNV and CDR2 is YYDKDF (reference sequence). The length of the CDR3 is 15 residues. With V trimmed by 0 bases and J by 7 bases, 5 bases remained unmatched. CDR3 in amino acids: CATSRDRGPGQPQHF. CDR3 in DNA: TGTGCCACCAGCAGAGACAGGGGGCCCGGGCAGCCCCAGCATTTT.

The gene calls are TRBV20-1 and TRBJ1-1, with D uncertain. CDR1 is DFQATT, CDR2 SNEGSKA, per germline (reference sequence). V lost 7 bases, J lost 0 bases, and 12 bases lay in between. The CDR3 is 13 amino acids. The CDR3: CSELGPMNTEAFF. CDR3 coding DNA: TGCAGTGAGCTGGGCCCCATGAACACTGAAGCTTTCTTT.

This clonotype was found many times. The chain joins TRBV4-3 to TRBJ2-3; the D call may be TRBD1 or TRBD2 (5 bases each). CDR3 length: 17 residues. The germline V gene encodes CDR1 LGHNA and CDR2 YSLEER. V dropped 0 bases and J dropped 1 base, with 14 bases sitting between them. The CDR3 protein is CASSQDWDGGGTDTQYF. The CDR3 nucleotides read TGCGCCAGCAGCCAAGATTGGGACGGCGGAGGCACAGATACGCAGTATTTT.

This clonotype was detected many times. The chain uses TRBV10-3 and TRBJ2-7; D perhaps matches TRBD1 (5 bases). The germline V gene encodes CDR1 ENHRY and CDR2 SYGVKD. Trimming removed 4 bases from V and 6 bases from J, with 13 bases in between. CDR3 length: 13 amino acids. Here the CDR3 reads CAISAVPQGEQYV. DNA for the CDR3: TGTGCCATCAGTGCTGTCCCGCAGGGCGAGCAGTACGTC.

The table lists this clonotype with many counts. J is TRBJ1-4 and V is TRBV4-1, with D possibly TRBD1 on 6 matching bases. Trimming shortened V by 1 base and J by 10 bases, and 16 bases separated the two germline ends. The CDR3 contains 15 residues. Germline-derived CDR1 and CDR2 are MGHRA and YSYEKL. The CDR3 coding sequence is TGCGCCAGCAGCCAAGGTGCAGGGGTTACGGGAAAACTGTTTTTT. Protein: CASSQGAGVTGKLFF.

This clonotype came up once. The chain joins TRBV5-8 to TRBJ2-4; D remains ambiguous. Trimming took 6 bases from V and 3 from J, leaving 13 bases between them. Germline V lookup: CDR1 SGHTS, CDR2 YDEGEE. The CDR3 consists of 14 residues. The CDR3 nucleotides read TGTGCCAGCATCAACCATATGGTCAAAAACATTCAGTACTTC. Translating it yields CASINHMVKNIQYF.

This clonotype was detected many times. The chain has TRBV7-2 and TRBJ1-2; D remains ambiguous. The germline V gene has CDR1 SGHTA and CDR2 FQGNSA. CDR3 length equals 14 residues. V was clipped by 3 bases and J by 3 bases, with 11 bases between them. The CDR3 loop reads CASSFSTQHYGYTF. CDR3 bases: TGTGCCAGCAGCTTTTCGACACAACACTATGGCTACACCTTC.

This clonotype has a handful of counts. The chain recombines TRBV10-2 with TRBJ2-7, with 9 bases matching TRBD2. Trimming cost V 9 bases and J 0 bases; bases outside gene matches: 3. The CDR3 is 13 residues long. In germline, CDR1 is WSHSY, CDR2 SAAADI. CDR3 in DNA: TGCGCCAGTCAGACTAGCGGCTCCTACGAGCAGTACTTC. Translated, it gives CASQTSGSYEQYF.

This clonotype was found many times. CDR3 DNA sequence: TGCAGTGCTGGAAGACAGGCCCTCTCTGGAAACACCATATATTTT. Translation: CSAGRQALSGNTIYF. This chain uses TRBV20-1 with TRBJ1-3; a weak D match, TRBD1 (6 bases). Trimming shortened V by 5 bases and J by 0 bases, and 14 bases separated the two germline ends. The CDR3 spans 15 residues. In germline, CDR1 is DFQATT, CDR2 SNEGSKA (reference sequence).

Many counts were recorded for this clonotype. The genes are TRBV29-1 and TRBJ2-2, with 7 bases fitting TRBD1. The CDR3 loop spans 17 amino acids. V trimming: 6 bases; J trimming: 2 bases; junction bases outside the gene matches: 15. Germline assignment: CDR1 SQVTM and CDR2 ANQGSEA. This CDR3 is CSVGQAPTYFNTGELFF. The CDR3 bases are TGCAGCGTCGGACAGGCGCCAACTTATTTTAACACCGGGGAGCTGTTTTTT.